This is a list of T cell receptor beta chains from one sample in a study of T cells in Graves' hyperthyroidism and ophthalmopathy. Via MiXCR, TCRdb re-called the multiplex PCR reads, giving one row per CDR3 protein. Of around 300,000 distinct CDR3 sequences listed, 13% are singletons. The sequenced sample was blood. These receptors were taken from a young woman with Graves' hyperthyroidism that later progressed to Graves' ophthalmopathy. Each CDR3 is given with its conserved first and last residue. D genes are given only for firm matches. The size of a clone is reported for some rows only, either as once, few or many, or as a class for expanded clones.

J: TRBJ2-5; D: TRBD2; size: many; V: TRBV29-1; CDR3: CSLQLAGGETQYF; DNA: TGCAGCCTTCAACTAGCGGGAGGCGAGACCCAGTACTTC
J: TRBJ2-2; D: TRBD1; size: .; V: TRBV12-3/TRBV12-4; CDR3: CASSATGAKDTGELFF; DNA: TGTGCCAGCAGTGCTACAGGGGCAAAGGACACCGGGGAGCTGTTTTTT
J: TRBJ2-7; D: .; size: few; V: TRBV5-4; CDR3: CASSAAQGGYEQYF; DNA: TGTGCCAGCAGCGCAGCACAGGGAGGTTACGAGCAGTACTTC
J: TRBJ2-5; D: TRBD2; size: many; V: TRBV29-1; CDR3: CSVEEGTSGRESGETQYF; DNA: TGCAGCGTTGAAGAAGGGACTAGCGGGAGGGAGTCTGGGGAGACCCAGTACTTC
J: TRBJ1-5; D: .; size: many; V: TRBV20-1; CDR3: CSALRQNQPQHF; DNA: TGCAGTGCTTTGAGACAGAATCAGCCCCAGCATTTT
J: TRBJ2-1; D: .; size: many; V: TRBV7-8; CDR3: CASTPRGGDLYNEQFF; DNA: TGTGCCAGCACCCCCCGGGGCGGGGACCTCTACAATGAGCAGTTCTTC
J: TRBJ2-7; D: TRBD2; size: many; V: TRBV6-5; CDR3: CASSYSGLAGVSGEQYF; DNA: TGTGCCAGCAGTTACTCCGGACTAGCGGGAGTCTCAGGCGAGCAGTACTTC
J: TRBJ1-2; D: .; size: few; V: TRBV4-1; CDR3: CASSLRDTQTDGYTF; DNA: TGCGCCAGCAGCCTCCGGGACACACAAACCGATGGCTACACCTTC
J: TRBJ2-3; D: TRBD2; size: many; V: TRBV6-1; CDR3: CASSATSGSNTQYF; DNA: TGTGCCAGCAGTGCCACTAGCGGGAGTAATACGCAGTATTTT
J: TRBJ2-7; D: .; size: many; V: TRBV27; CDR3: CASSFIGGYEQYF; DNA: TGTGCCAGCAGTTTCATAGGGGGGTACGAGCAGTACTTC
J: TRBJ1-5; D: TRBD1; size: .; V: TRBV7-9; CDR3: CASSAQGGSQPQHF; DNA: TGTGCCAGCAGCGCACAGGGGGGAAGTCAGCCCCAGCATTTT
J: TRBJ2-7; D: TRBD1; size: many; V: TRBV6-1; CDR3: CASRGQYEQYF; DNA: TGTGCCAGCAGGGGACAGTACGAGCAGTACTTC
J: TRBJ1-1; D: .; size: many; V: TRBV20-1; CDR3: CSARDLDTEAFF; DNA: TGCAGTGCTAGGGACCTGGACACTGAAGCTTTCTTT
J: TRBJ1-2; D: .; size: many; V: TRBV28; CDR3: CAVKGWDYGYTF; DNA: TGTGCCGTTAAGGGTTGGGACTATGGCTACACCTTC
J: TRBJ2-5; D: TRBD2; size: many; V: TRBV11-2; CDR3: CASSQLAGGKETQYF; DNA: TGTGCCAGCAGCCAACTAGCGGGAGGCAAAGAGACCCAGTACTTC
J: TRBJ1-3; D: TRBD1; size: .; V: TRBV4-1; CDR3: CASSRGQDSGNTIYF; DNA: TGCGCCAGCAGCCGCGGACAGGACTCTGGAAACACCATATATTTT
J: TRBJ2-1; D: .; size: many; V: TRBV11-1; CDR3: CASSLDAGYGIEQFF; DNA: TGTGCCAGCAGCTTAGATGCGGGATACGGGATTGAGCAGTTCTTC
J: TRBJ2-1; D: TRBD2; size: many; V: TRBV10-3; CDR3: CAISYSGRVIDEQFF; DNA: TGTGCCATCAGTTATAGCGGGAGGGTAATCGATGAGCAGTTCTTC
J: TRBJ1-4; D: TRBD1; size: .; V: TRBV6-1; CDR3: CASSQQGASEKLFF; DNA: TGTGCCAGCAGTCAACAGGGGGCGAGTGAAAAACTGTTTTTT
J: TRBJ1-6; D: .; size: few; V: TRBV20-1; CDR3: CSANESLHF; DNA: TGCAGTGCTAATGAAAGCCTCCACTTT
J: TRBJ2-7; D: .; size: .; V: TRBV29-1; CDR3: CSVQGPSTYEQYF; DNA: TGCAGCGTTCAGGGGCCCTCAACCTACGAGCAGTACTTC
J: TRBJ1-1; D: .; size: many; V: TRBV5-5; CDR3: CASISGFGTEAFF; DNA: TGTGCCAGCATCTCAGGGTTTGGGACTGAAGCTTTCTTT
J: TRBJ2-3; D: TRBD1; size: many; V: TRBV6-2/TRBV6-3; CDR3: CASSPDRGSADTQYF; DNA: TGTGCCAGCAGCCCCGACAGGGGATCGGCAGATACGCAGTATTTT